The clone carrying this TCR beta chain was observed a few times. Its cognate antigen is unknown. J gave up 0 bases and V 4 bases, and 5 bases lay outside the gene matches. Germline V gives CDR1 SQVTM, CDR2 ANQGSEA. CDR3 length equals 14 residues. This PCR relied on a set of 60 Vbeta primers and 13 Jbeta primers. Method: immunoSEQ multiplex PCR; TCRdb's copy keeps in-frame clones and lacks some. The sample holds some 100,000 clones, 65% to 80% seen once. The data are from a study of cytomegalovirus exposure and HLA in healthy donors. Study conclusions and caveats: Immune exposure data for these donors was limited to CMV serostatus.

The V call is TRBV29-1, the J call TRBJ1-1, with 7 bases aligning to TRBD1. The sample taken for sequencing was PBMCs. This clonotype originated in a female donor in good health and CMV-seronegative. CDR3 protein: CSVVDRAMNTEAFF. CDR3 coding DNA: TGCAGCGTTGTAGACAGGGCGATGAACACTGAAGCTTTCTTT.